The 5 T cell receptor beta chains in this list originate from one sample, sequenced in a study of CD8 T cells in Susac syndrome (dated by TCRdb to 2018 to 2020). Library preparation was by the immunoSEQ multiplex PCR assay. RNA was extracted with the RNeasy kit and 0.5 to 1 ug was reverse transcribed using random hexamers. TCRdb itself trimmed the public reads at Q25 with fastp, ran MiXCR and retained productive beta chains. Entries that share a CDR3 protein sequence are merged under the most common genes and DNA. This sample lists 130,000 or so distinct CDR3 sequences; 85% to 95% were detected once. Together, the top ten hold about 0.11% of the sample. Sequencing was carried out using CD4+ T cells from PBMCs. The receptor set was obtained from a human donor with multiple sclerosis.

The rearrangement uses TRBV20-1 and TRBJ2-5, with D maybe TRBD2 (5 bases). The germline V gene encodes CDR1 DFQATT and CDR2 SNEGSKA (reference sequence). Trimming took 5 bases from V and 5 from J, leaving 15 bases between them. CDR3 length: 13 amino acids. The CDR3 loop is CSAPRPEVETQYF. The CDR3 bases are TGCAGTGCTCCCAGGCCGGAGGTCGAGACCCAGTACTTC.

The chain links TRBV4-1 to TRBJ2-3; 10 nucleotides agree with TRBD2. Trimming removed 0 bases from V and 5 bases from J; junction bases left unmatched: 8. Looked up from germline, CDR1 is MGHRA and CDR2 is YSYEKL. The CDR3 runs 17 residues. DNA for the CDR3: TGCGCCAGCAGCCAAGAGTACAGCGGGGGGGCGAGAGATACGCAGTATTTT. Protein product: CASSQEYSGGARDTQYF.

This chain connects TRBV15 to TRBJ2-7; D may match TRBD1 or TRBD2 (5 bases each). The CDR3 sequence is 14 residues long. CDR1 is LNHNV, CDR2 YYDKDF, per germline (reference sequence). V was cut by 5 bases and J by 2 bases, with 13 bases left in between. The DNA for the CDR3 is TGTGCCACCAGCCCCCAACTAGGGGCCTACGAGCAGTACTTC. Its protein is CATSPQLGAYEQYF.

This clonotype was recorded once. The genes are TRBV20-1 and TRBJ1-2; D may be TRBD1 (6 bases). The ends were cut back, 6 bases at V and 2 bases at J, with 16 bases in the middle. The CDR3 spans 14 residues. Germline-derived CDR1 and CDR2 are DFQATT and SNEGSKA (reference sequence). The chain's CDR3 is CSAPAPGANYGYTF. CDR3 coding DNA: TGCAGTGCCCCTGCCCCGGGGGCGAACTATGGCTACACCTTC.

V usage is TRBV12-3 or TRBV12-4 and J usage is TRBJ1-1, with no clear D. The CDR3 consists of 15 residues. V was clipped by 4 bases and J by 0 bases, with 12 bases between them. CDR3 DNA: TGTGCCAGCAGTTCCGTACCTGCCCTGAACACTGAAGCTTTCTTT. Translation: CASSSVPALNTEAFF.